Presented here are 2 T cell receptor beta chains from one specimen sequenced in a study of technical replicates of blood from a handful of donors. The method was immunoSEQ multiplex PCR; TCRdb's version includes in-frame clones alone and lacks a portion of them. The sample consists of tens of thousands of clones, 93% of them appearing once. The sequenced sample was T cells isolated from PBMCs. The receptors come from a human donor in good health.

In this sample, this clone turned up once. The same CDR3 is also encoded by other DNA sequences in this sample. The chain carries TRBV2 and TRBJ1-1, with TRBD1 as a possible D gene (5 bases). The CDR3 sequence is 13 residues long. Germline V CDR1 and CDR2: SNHLY, FYNNEI. V lost 7 bases, J lost 1 base, and 10 bases lay in between. The CDR3, as DNA: TGTGCCAGCATACAGGCTGAGAACACTGAAGCTTTCTTT. Encoded protein: CASIQAENTEAFF.

The chain links TRBV6-5 to TRBJ1-2; TRBD1 is a possible D gene (5 bases). V lost 2 bases and J 5 bases, leaving 15 bases between the germline ends. CDR3 length: 15 amino acids. Germline CDR1 MNHEY, CDR2 SVGAGI. This CDR3 reads CASSYGSLGGYGYTF. CDR3 nucleotides: TGTGCCAGCAGTTACGGGTCGCTGGGGGGATATGGCTACACCTTC.